This TCR beta chain was documented in a study of long-term antiretroviral therapy in people with HIV. Sequencing relied on immunoSEQ assay v3.0, run at survey level. The protocol was immunoSEQ multiplex PCR, while the TCRdb copy is restricted to in-frame clones and leaves out a portion. The sample includes about 21,000 clones, approximately 76% of them seen just once. People in the study who had HIV all got their treatment in the United States. Trimming stripped 6 bases from V and 12 bases from J, with 17 bases between. The CDR3 is made up of 11 amino acids. Germline lookup yields CDR1 DFQATT and CDR2 SNEGSKA (reference sequence).

The sequence derives from a woman aged 40 to 55 with HIV. This specimen was unsorted PBMCs, taken 1.7 to 1.8 years before starting antiretroviral therapy. The gene calls are TRBV20-1 and TRBJ1-1; TRBD1 might be the D (6 bases). This CDR3 reads CSAPGGGRSFF. In nucleotides, the CDR3 is TGCAGTGCCCCCGGGGGGGGCAGGTCTTTCTTT.